Listed here are 26 T cell receptor beta chains from one sample, sequenced in a study of shared clonotypes between healthy human individuals. This table comes from immunoSEQ multiplex PCR, and its TCRdb copy is limited to in-frame clones, with some not included. The profile shows 780,000 or so clones, over 55% of them singletons. Sequencing used memory CD4+ T cells sorted from blood. Subset reported: CD45RA-negative fraction. The source is a woman aged 30 to 39 in good health.

In regard to this clone: The junction and the germline gene differ at one end; a read error may be behind it. V gene TRBV5-4 combines with J gene TRBJ2-7; TRBD1 is a possible D gene (6 bases). The germline V gene encodes CDR1 SGHNT and CDR2 YYREEE (reference sequence). The CDR3 contains 13 residues. CDR3 region: CASSLDRALGWDF. In DNA, the CDR3 is TGTGCCAGCAGCTTGGACAGGGCCCTAGGATGGGACTTC.

This clone is a singleton in its sample. V usage is TRBV2 and J usage is TRBJ2-5; TRBD2 matches at 11 bases. The CDR3 is 14 amino acids. The J segment lost 4 bases and the V segment lost 6 bases, leaving 4 bases of the junction unmatched. CDR1 SNHLY and CDR2 FYNNEI come from the germline V gene. CDR3 DNA: TGTGCCAGCAGACTAGCGGGAGAACCAGAGACCCAGTACTTC. Residues: CASRLAGEPETQYF.

This rearrangement joins TRBV6-1 to TRBJ2-5; the D gene could be TRBD1 or TRBD2 (5 bases each). The CDR3 has 15 amino acids. CDR1 is MNHNS, CDR2 SASEGT, per germline. V was shortened by 8 bases and J by 1 base, with 17 bases between the two germline ends. The CDR3 bases are TGTGCCAGCTGGTGGGGCGGAGGTACCCAAGAGACCCAGTACTTC. Protein sequence: CASWWGGGTQETQYF.

Only one count was recorded for this clone. This chain uses TRBV28 with TRBJ2-1; the match to TRBD1 covers 9 bases. The length of the CDR3 is 16 residues. CDR1 MDHEN and CDR2 SYDVKM come from the germline V gene. The junction had 14 bases not matched to a gene; V was cut back by 7 bases and J by 7 bases. This CDR3 reads CASNAFTGGSGNEQFF. Written as DNA, the CDR3 is TGTGCCAGCAACGCATTCACAGGGGGCTCGGGGAATGAGCAGTTCTTC.

There are a few counts of this clone. The CDR3, as DNA: TGCGCCAGCAGTGTGGACAGCACCGGGGAGCTGTTTTTT. This translates into CASSVDSTGELFF. The chain combines TRBV10-1 with TRBJ2-2; a possible D gene is TRBD1 (6 bases). The CDR3 has 13 amino acids. Germline CDR1 is WNHNN and CDR2 is SYGVQD (reference sequence). With 4 bases removed from V and 4 bases from J, the gap between germline ends came to 7 bases.

This clone showed up just a few times. The genes are TRBV27 and TRBJ2-3, with unresolved D. Germline V gives CDR1 MNHEY, CDR2 SMNVEV (reference sequence). This CDR3 spans 12 amino acids. V shed 3 bases and J shed 9 bases, with 10 bases lying between them. CDR3: CASSFKGLTQYF. For the CDR3, the DNA is TGTGCCAGCAGTTTCAAGGGTTTAACGCAGTATTTT.

This chain joins TRBV28 and TRBJ2-7, with D perhaps matching TRBD2 (5 bases). This CDR3 comprises 16 residues. The V end was cut by 5 bases, the J end by 4 bases, with 21 bases between. Germline V CDR1 and CDR2: MDHEN, SYDVKM. The CDR3 loop reads CASSPNLLGSGYEQYF. CDR3 nucleotide sequence: TGTGCCAGCAGTCCCAACCTCCTAGGGAGTGGGTACGAGCAGTACTTC. Variable domain in full (rest from reference TRBV28 and TRBJ2-7): DVKVTQSSRYLVKRTGEKVFLECVQDMDHENMFWYRQDPGLGLRLIYFSYDVKMKEKGDIPEGYSVSREKKERFSLILESASTNQTSMYLCASSPNLLGSGYEQYFGPGTRLTVT.

V gene TRBV19 combines with J gene TRBJ1-2; D is undetermined. Trimming took 6 bases from V and 4 from J, leaving 18 bases between them. CDR3 length: 15 amino acids. The V gene's germline CDR1 is LNHDA and CDR2 SQIVND (reference sequence). The CDR3 here is CASRPAPGGRYGYTF. The CDR3 DNA sequence: TGTGCCAGTAGACCCGCGCCGGGCGGTCGCTATGGCTACACCTTC. Full variable domain (rest looked up from reference TRBV19 and TRBJ1-2): DGGITQSPKYLFRKEGQNVTLSCEQNLNHDAMYWYRQDPGQGLRLIYYSQIVNDFQKGDIAEGYSVSREKKESFPLTVTSAQKNPTAFYLCASRPAPGGRYGYTFGSGTRLTVV.

This clone was seen only a few times. The V and J genes are TRBV2 and TRBJ1-4; tentatively, D is TRBD1 (5 bases). V was cut by 6 bases and J by 10 bases, with 18 bases left in between. The germline CDR1 and CDR2 sequences are SNHLY and FYNNEI. This CDR3 contains 14 residues. The CDR3 DNA is TGTGCCAGCAGGAGGGACGGCAGATCGGGAAAACTGTTTTTT. Protein sequence: CASRRDGRSGKLFF.

The chain recombines TRBV7-9 with TRBJ2-5; perhaps D is TRBD1 or TRBD2 (6 bases each). This CDR3 comprises 13 residues. Looked up from germline, CDR1 is SEHNR and CDR2 is FQNEAQ (reference sequence). The V end lost 6 bases, the J end lost 5 bases, and 13 bases lay between the germline ends. In DNA, the CDR3 is TGTGCCAGCAGTAGAGGGGGGCGTGAGACCCAGTACTTC. Translation gives CASSRGGRETQYF. Supplemented by reference TRBV7-9 and TRBJ2-5, the full variable domain reads DTGVSQNPRHKITKRGQNVTFRCDPISEHNRLYWYRQTLGQGPEFLTYFQNEAQLEKSRLLSDRFSAERPKGSFSTLEIQRTEQGDSAMYLCASSRGGRETQYFGPGTRLLVL.

The rearrangement uses TRBV2 and TRBJ1-3, with a tentative D call TRBD1 (6 bases). Germline loops: CDR1 SNHLY, CDR2 FYNNEI. This CDR3 is 13 amino acids long. The V end lost 8 bases, the J end lost 3 bases, and 11 bases lay between the germline ends. CDR3 in amino acids: CASAGARGNTIYF. The CDR3 DNA sequence: TGTGCCAGCGCGGGGGCGCGTGGAAACACCATATATTTT.

This chain joins TRBV7-9 and TRBJ1-4; tentatively, D is TRBD1 (5 bases). Germline V gives CDR1 SEHNR, CDR2 FQNEAQ (reference sequence). V was cut by 4 bases and J by 10 bases, with 31 bases left in between. The CDR3 is 19 residues long. CDR3 nucleotides: TGTGCCAGCAGCTCGAGACAAGGTGGTGCCCCCCGGGGGGGTGGAAAACTGTTTTTT. Its protein is CASSSRQGGAPRGGGKLFF.

This clone was seen once. The chain links TRBV30 to TRBJ2-2; tentative D call: TRBD2 (6 bases). This CDR3 comprises 14 residues. Trimming took 0 bases from V and 7 from J, leaving 12 bases between them. Looked up from germline, CDR1 is GTSNPN and CDR2 is SVGIG (reference sequence). This CDR3 reads CAWSVGGVVGELFF. The CDR3 bases are TGTGCCTGGAGTGTAGGAGGGGTGGTCGGGGAGCTGTTTTTT.

This chain connects TRBV28 to TRBJ1-2, with TRBD1 matching 9 bases. CDR3 length: 15 amino acids. Germline assignment: CDR1 MDHEN and CDR2 SYDVKM. V dropped 6 bases and J dropped 5; count of bases not matched to a gene: 10. Here the CDR3 reads CASRLRTGVSYGYTF. The CDR3 region has the DNA TGTGCCAGCAGGCTGAGGACAGGGGTTTCTTATGGCTACACCTTC.

The sample holds a few counts of this clone. This chain connects TRBV7-9 to TRBJ2-7; TRBD1 might be the D (6 bases). Looked up from germline, CDR1 is SEHNR and CDR2 is FQNEAQ (reference sequence). CDR3 length: 15 residues. The V gene lost 3 bases and the J gene lost 2 bases, with 14 bases spanning the gap. This CDR3 is CASSLGTGITYEQYF. The CDR3 DNA follows: TGTGCCAGCAGCTTGGGAACAGGGATTACCTACGAGCAGTACTTC. Based on the CDR3 plus reference TRBV7-9 and TRBJ2-7, the full variable domain is DTGVSQNPRHKITKRGQNVTFRCDPISEHNRLYWYRQTLGQGPEFLTYFQNEAQLEKSRLLSDRFSAERPKGSFSTLEIQRTEQGDSAMYLCASSLGTGITYEQYFGPGTRLTVT.

The chain carries TRBV6-6 and TRBJ1-5; TRBD1 might be the D (6 bases). V gave up 6 bases and J gave up 1 base, with 13 bases separating them. The V gene's germline CDR1 is MNHNY and CDR2 SVGAGI (reference sequence). This CDR3 is 15 amino acids long. The CDR3: CASRRSGESNQPQHF. The CDR3, as DNA: TGTGCCAGCAGGAGATCAGGGGAAAGCAATCAGCCCCAGCATTTT.

J is TRBJ1-5 and V is TRBV6-6; no firm D call. V gave up 4 bases and J gave up 7 bases, with 11 bases separating them. This CDR3 spans 13 amino acids. Germline loops: CDR1 MNHNY, CDR2 SVGAGI (reference sequence). The CDR3 loop is CASSSPRVQPQHF. CDR3 in DNA: TGTGCCAGCAGTTCCCCCAGAGTCCAGCCCCAGCATTTT.

This clone has only one observation. The chain combines TRBV4-1 with TRBJ2-1; D is unclear. CDR3 length equals 16 residues. CDR1 MGHRA and CDR2 YSYEKL come from the germline V gene. V lost 4 bases to trimming and J lost 2 bases, with 15 bases between them. CDR3 nucleotides: TGCGCCAGCAGCCCTTTACAATCGACGGCCTACAATGAGCAGTTCTTC. Translation gives CASSPLQSTAYNEQFF.

The chain is built from TRBV27 and TRBJ2-4; D may correspond to TRBD1 or TRBD2 (5 bases each). There are 16 residues in the CDR3. V was pared by 5 bases and J by 0 bases, with 14 bases between. CDR1 is MNHEY, CDR2 SMNVEV, per germline (reference sequence). CDR3 sequence: CASSPRGRLAKNIQYF. The CDR3, as DNA: TGTGCCAGCAGTCCCCGGGGACGGTTAGCCAAAAACATTCAGTACTTC.

V gene TRBV28 combines with J gene TRBJ1-1, with 8 bases identical to TRBD1. Germline CDR1 MDHEN, CDR2 SYDVKM. V lost 2 bases to trimming and J lost 4 bases; unmatched junction nucleotides: 3. The CDR3 totals 14 residues. The CDR3 DNA reads TGTGCCAGCAGTTTACCGGACAGGGTCACTGAAGCTTTCTTT. Protein product: CASSLPDRVTEAFF. Combining the CDR3 with reference TRBV28 and TRBJ1-1 gives the whole variable domain DVKVTQSSRYLVKRTGEKVFLECVQDMDHENMFWYRQDPGLGLRLIYFSYDVKMKEKGDIPEGYSVSREKKERFSLILESASTNQTSMYLCASSLPDRVTEAFFGQGTRLTVV.

The rearrangement joins TRBV4-1 to TRBJ1-2; perhaps TRBD1 as D (6 bases). CDR1 and CDR2 from the germline V gene are MGHRA and YSYEKL. This CDR3 has 16 residues. The V end was cut by 0 bases, the J end by 8 bases, with 19 bases between. This CDR3 is CASSQDGRGRGEGYTF. Here the CDR3 DNA reads TGCGCCAGCAGCCAAGATGGGAGGGGCAGGGGCGAAGGCTACACCTTC.

The chain joins TRBV19 to TRBJ1-4; D not resolved. Germline V CDR1 and CDR2: LNHDA, SQIVND (reference sequence). Trimming pared 6 bases from V and 8 bases from J, leaving 16 bases between. This CDR3 is built from 14 residues. In nucleotides, the CDR3 is TGTGCCAGTAGAGGGCTACAACTCGGGGAAAAACTGTTTTTT. Translation gives CASRGLQLGEKLFF.

The chain joins TRBV7-9 to TRBJ2-1; TRBD2 is a possible D gene (7 bases). Germline V gene sequence: CDR1 SEHNR, CDR2 FQNEAQ (reference sequence). The CDR3 extends over 15 amino acids. V gave up 5 bases and J gave up 5 bases, with 16 bases separating them. CDR3 sequence: CASSPRGAQDNEQFF. CDR3 nucleotides: TGTGCCAGCAGCCCCCGGGGGGCGCAAGACAATGAGCAGTTCTTC.

V is TRBV11-2 and J is TRBJ2-7, with D possibly TRBD1 on 6 matching bases. Trimming left V 2 bases short and J 3 bases short, with 20 bases between. Germline CDR1 and CDR2: SGHAT and FQNNGV. The CDR3 extends over 17 amino acids. DNA for the CDR3: TGTGCCAGCAGCTTATGGCGACTGGACAGACTAAACTACGAGCAGTACTTC. Amino acid sequence: CASSLWRLDRLNYEQYF. The whole variable domain, filled in from reference TRBV11-2 and TRBJ2-7, reads EAGVAQSPRYKIIEKRQSVAFWCNPISGHATLYWYQQILGQGPKLLIQFQNNGVVDDSQLPKDRFSAERLKGVDSTLKIQPAKLEDSAVYLCASSLWRLDRLNYEQYFGPGTRLTVT.

V and J are TRBV27 and TRBJ1-6; the match to TRBD1 covers 8 bases. The ends lost 3 bases at V and 6 bases at J; junction bases unmatched: 13. This CDR3 is 18 amino acids long. CDR1 and CDR2 from the germline V gene are MNHEY and SMNVEV (reference sequence). CDR3 DNA: TGTGCCAGCAGTTTCCGCCCCCCATGGACAGGGATTAATTCACCCCTCCACTTT. Translated, it gives CASSFRPPWTGINSPLHF.

The chain couples TRBV7-3 to TRBJ2-2; no definite D call. CDR1 is SGHTA, CDR2 FQGTGA, per germline. CDR3 size: 14 residues. Trimming removed 4 bases at V and 6 bases at J, with 12 bases between. The CDR3 here is CASSSLSSPGELFF. The CDR3 DNA sequence: TGTGCCAGCAGCTCCCTGTCGAGCCCCGGGGAGCTGTTTTTT. Using reference TRBV7-3 and TRBJ2-2 for the parts outside the CDR3, the full variable domain is GAGVSQTPSNKVTEKGKYVELRCDPISGHTALYWYRQSLGQGPEFLIYFQGTGAADDSGLPNDRFFAVRPEGSVSTLKIQRTERGDSAVYLCASSSLSSPGELFFGEGSRLTVL.